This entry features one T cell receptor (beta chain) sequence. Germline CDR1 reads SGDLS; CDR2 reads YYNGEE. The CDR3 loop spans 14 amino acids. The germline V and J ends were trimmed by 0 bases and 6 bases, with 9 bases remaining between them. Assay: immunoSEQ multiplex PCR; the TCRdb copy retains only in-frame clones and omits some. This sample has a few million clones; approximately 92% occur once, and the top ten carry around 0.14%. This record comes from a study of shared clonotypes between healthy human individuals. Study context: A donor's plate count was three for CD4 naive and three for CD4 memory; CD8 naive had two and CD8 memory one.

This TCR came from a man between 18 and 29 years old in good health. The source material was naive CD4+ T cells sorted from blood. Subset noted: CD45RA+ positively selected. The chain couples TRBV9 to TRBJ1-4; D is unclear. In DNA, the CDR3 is TGTGCCAGCAGCGTAGGGAGGCTGGATGAAAAACTGTTTTTT. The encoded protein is CASSVGRLDEKLFF.